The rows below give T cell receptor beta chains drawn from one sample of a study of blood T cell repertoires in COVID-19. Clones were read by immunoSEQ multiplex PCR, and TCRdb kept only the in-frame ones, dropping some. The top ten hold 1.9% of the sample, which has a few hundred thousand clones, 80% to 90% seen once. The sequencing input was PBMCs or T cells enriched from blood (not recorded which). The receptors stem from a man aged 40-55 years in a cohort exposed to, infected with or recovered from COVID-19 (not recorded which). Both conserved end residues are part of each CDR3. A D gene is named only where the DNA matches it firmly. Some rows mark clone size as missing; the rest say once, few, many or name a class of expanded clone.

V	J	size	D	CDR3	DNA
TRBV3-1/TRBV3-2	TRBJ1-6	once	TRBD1	CASSQRGQGADNSPLHF	TGTGCCAGCAGCCAAAGGGGACAGGGGGCCGATAATTCACCCCTCCACTTT
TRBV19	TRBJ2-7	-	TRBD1	CASSIGRDRSYEQYF	TGTGCCAGTAGTATAGGGAGGGACAGGAGCTACGAGCAGTACTTC
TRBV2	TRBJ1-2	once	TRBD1	CASSDAGTGRSNYGYTF	TGTGCCAGCAGTGACGCGGGGACAGGTCGAAGTAACTATGGCTACACCTTC
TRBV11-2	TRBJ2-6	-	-	CASSPGSGDSGANVLTF	TGTGCCAGCAGCCCCGGTTCCGGGGACTCTGGGGCCAACGTCCTGACTTTC
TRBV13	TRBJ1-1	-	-	CASSSPQMGGAFF	TGTGCCAGCAGCTCTCCTCAGATGGGGGGGGCTTTCTTT
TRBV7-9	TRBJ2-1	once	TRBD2	CASSRLASYNEQFF	TGTGCCAGCAGCAGACTAGCTTCTTACAATGAGCAGTTCTTC
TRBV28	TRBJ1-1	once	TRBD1	CASTAGGQGLNTEAFF	TGTGCCAGCACCGCAGGGGGACAGGGCCTGAACACTGAAGCTTTCTTT
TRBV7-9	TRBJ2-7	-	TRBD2	CASSLLLAGGPTEQYF	TGTGCCAGCAGCTTATTATTAGCGGGAGGGCCTACCGAGCAGTACTTC
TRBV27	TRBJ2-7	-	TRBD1	CASSAGTGTYEQYF	TGTGCCAGCAGTGCGGGGACAGGGACTTACGAGCAGTACTTC
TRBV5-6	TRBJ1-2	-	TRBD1	CASSLLDRGPNYGYTF	TGTGCCAGCAGCTTGTTGGACAGGGGCCCCAACTATGGCTACACCTTC
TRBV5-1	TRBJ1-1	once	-	CASSPRGSTEAFF	TGCGCCAGCAGCCCCCGAGGCAGCACTGAAGCTTTCTTT
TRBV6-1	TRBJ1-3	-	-	CASSEASSGNTIYF	TGTGCCAGCAGTGAAGCGAGCTCTGGAAACACCATATATTTT